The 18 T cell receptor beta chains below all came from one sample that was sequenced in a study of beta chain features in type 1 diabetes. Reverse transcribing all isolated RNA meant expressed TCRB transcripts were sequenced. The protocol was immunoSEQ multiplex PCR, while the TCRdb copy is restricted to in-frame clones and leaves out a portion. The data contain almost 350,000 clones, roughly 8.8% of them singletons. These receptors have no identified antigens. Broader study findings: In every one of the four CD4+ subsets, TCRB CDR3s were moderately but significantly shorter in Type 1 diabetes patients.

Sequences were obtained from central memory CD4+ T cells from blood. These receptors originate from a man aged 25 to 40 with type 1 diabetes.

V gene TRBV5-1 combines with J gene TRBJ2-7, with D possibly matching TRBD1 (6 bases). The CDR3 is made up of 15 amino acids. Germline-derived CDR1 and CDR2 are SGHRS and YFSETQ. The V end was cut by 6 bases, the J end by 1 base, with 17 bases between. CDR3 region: CASNPGQTHSYEQYF. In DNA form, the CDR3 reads TGCGCCAGCAACCCTGGACAGACTCATTCCTACGAGCAGTACTTC.

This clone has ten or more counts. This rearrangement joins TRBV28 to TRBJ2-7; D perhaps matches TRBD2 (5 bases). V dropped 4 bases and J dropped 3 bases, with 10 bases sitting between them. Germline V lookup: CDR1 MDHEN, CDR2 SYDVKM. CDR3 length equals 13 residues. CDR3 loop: CASSWTANYEQYF. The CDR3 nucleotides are TGTGCCAGCAGTTGGACTGCTAACTACGAGCAGTACTTC.

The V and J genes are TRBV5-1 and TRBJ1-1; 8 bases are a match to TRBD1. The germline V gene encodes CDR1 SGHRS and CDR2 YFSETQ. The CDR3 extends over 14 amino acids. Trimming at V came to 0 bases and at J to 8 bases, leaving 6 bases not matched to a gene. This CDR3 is CASSLALTGAEAFF. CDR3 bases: TGCGCCAGCAGCTTGGCCTTGACAGGGGCAGAAGCTTTCTTT. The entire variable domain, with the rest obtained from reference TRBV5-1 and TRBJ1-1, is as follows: KAGVTQTPRYLIKTRGQQVTLSCSPISGHRSVSWYQQTPGQGLQFLFEYFSETQRNKGNFPGRFSGRQFSNSRSEMNVSTLELGDSALYLCASSLALTGAEAFFGQGTRLTVV.

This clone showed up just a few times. Here the CDR3 DNA reads TGTGCCACCAGCAGAGATAAATGGGCCGGGGGGACCCAGTACTTC. Encoded protein: CATSRDKWAGGTQYF. This rearrangement joins TRBV15 to TRBJ2-5; D possibly corresponds to TRBD2 (6 bases). Germline lookup yields CDR1 LNHNV and CDR2 YYDKDF (reference sequence). The CDR3 contains 15 residues. Trimming left V 0 bases short and J 7 bases short, with 15 bases between. Full variable domain (missing parts from reference TRBV15 and TRBJ2-5): DAMVIQNPRYQVTQFGKPVTLSCSQTLNHNVMYWYQQKSSQAPKLLFHYYDKDFNNEADTPDNFQSRRPNTSFCFLDIRSPGLGDTAMYLCATSRDKWAGGTQYFGPGTRLLVL.

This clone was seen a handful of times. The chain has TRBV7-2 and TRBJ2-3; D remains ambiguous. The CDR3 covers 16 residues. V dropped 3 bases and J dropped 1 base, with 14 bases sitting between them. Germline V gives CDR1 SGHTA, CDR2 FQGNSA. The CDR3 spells CASSLLRSWGTDTQYF. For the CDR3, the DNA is TGTGCCAGCAGCTTGTTGAGGAGTTGGGGCACAGATACGCAGTATTTT.

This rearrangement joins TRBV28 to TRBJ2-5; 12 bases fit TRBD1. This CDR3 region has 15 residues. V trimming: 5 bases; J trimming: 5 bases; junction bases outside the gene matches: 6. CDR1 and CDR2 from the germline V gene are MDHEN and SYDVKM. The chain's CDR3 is CASSPGTGGLETQYF. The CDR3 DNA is TGTGCCAGCAGTCCCGGGACAGGGGGCTTGGAGACCCAGTACTTC.

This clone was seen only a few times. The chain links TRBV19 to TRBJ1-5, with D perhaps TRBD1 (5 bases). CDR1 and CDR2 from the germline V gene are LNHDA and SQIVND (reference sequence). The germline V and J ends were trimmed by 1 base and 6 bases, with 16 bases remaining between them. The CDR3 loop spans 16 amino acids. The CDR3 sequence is CASSIAGPTGGQPQHF. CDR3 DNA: TGTGCCAGTAGTATAGCGGGACCCACGGGAGGTCAGCCCCAGCATTTT.

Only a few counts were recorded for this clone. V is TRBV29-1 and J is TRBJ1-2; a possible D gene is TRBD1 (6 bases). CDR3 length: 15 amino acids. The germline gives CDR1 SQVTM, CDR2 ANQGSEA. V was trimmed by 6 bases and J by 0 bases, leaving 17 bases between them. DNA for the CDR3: TGCAGCGTGCTGGACAGCCGCCTTACTAACTATGGCTACACCTTC. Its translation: CSVLDSRLTNYGYTF.

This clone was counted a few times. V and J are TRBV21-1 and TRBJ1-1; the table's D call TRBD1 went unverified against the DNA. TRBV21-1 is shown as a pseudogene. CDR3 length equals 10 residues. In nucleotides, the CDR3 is TGTGCCAGCACCAACAGGGGAGCTTTCTTT. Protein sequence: CASTNRGAFF.

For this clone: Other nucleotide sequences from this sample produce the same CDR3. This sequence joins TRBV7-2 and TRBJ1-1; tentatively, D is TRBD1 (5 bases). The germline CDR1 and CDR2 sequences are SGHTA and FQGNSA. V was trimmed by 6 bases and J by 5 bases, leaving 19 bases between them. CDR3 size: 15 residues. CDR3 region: CASSPLSRGDTEAFF. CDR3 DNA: TGTGCCAGCAGTCCACTTTCACGGGGGGATACTGAAGCTTTCTTT.

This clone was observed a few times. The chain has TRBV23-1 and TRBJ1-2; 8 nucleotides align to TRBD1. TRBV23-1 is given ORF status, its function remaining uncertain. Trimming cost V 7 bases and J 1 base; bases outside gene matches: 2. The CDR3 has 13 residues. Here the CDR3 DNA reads TGCGCCAGCAAAGGACAGGGTAACTATGGCTACACCTTC. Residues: CASKGQGNYGYTF.

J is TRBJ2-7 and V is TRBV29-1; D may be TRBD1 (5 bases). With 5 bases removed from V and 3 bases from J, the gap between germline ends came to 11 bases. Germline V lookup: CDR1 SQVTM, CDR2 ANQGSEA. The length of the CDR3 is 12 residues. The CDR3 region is CSVIRQNYEQYF. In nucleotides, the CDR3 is TGCAGCGTTATACGACAGAACTACGAGCAGTACTTC.

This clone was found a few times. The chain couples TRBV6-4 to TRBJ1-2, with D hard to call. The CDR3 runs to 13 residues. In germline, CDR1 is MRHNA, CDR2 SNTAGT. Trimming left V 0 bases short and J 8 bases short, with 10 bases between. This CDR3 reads CASSDSMWAGYTF. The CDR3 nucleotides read TGTGCCAGCAGTGACTCGATGTGGGCCGGCTACACCTTC.

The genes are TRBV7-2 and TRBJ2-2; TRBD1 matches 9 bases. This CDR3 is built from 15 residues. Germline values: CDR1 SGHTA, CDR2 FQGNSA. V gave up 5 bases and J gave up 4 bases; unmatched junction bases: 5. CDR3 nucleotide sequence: TGTGCCAGCAGCCGCGACAGGGGGAGCACCGGGGAGCTGTTTTTT. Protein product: CASSRDRGSTGELFF.

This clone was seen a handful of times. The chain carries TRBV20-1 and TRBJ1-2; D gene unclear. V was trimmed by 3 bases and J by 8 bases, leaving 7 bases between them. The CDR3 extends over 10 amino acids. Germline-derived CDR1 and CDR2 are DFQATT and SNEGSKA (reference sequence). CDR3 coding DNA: TGCAGTGCTAGTCGAGCAGGCTACACCTTC. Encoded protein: CSASRAGYTF.

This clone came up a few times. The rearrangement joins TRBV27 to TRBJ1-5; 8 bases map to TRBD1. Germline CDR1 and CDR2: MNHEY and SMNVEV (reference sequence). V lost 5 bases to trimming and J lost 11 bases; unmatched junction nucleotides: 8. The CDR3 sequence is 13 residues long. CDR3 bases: TGTGCCAGCAGTCCCGTGGACAGGGAAGCCCAGCATTTT. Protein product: CASSPVDREAQHF.

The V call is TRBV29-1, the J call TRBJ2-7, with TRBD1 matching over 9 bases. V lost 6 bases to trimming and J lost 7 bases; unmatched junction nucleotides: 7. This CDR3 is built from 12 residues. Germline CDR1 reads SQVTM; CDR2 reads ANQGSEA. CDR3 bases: TGCAGCGTCAGGACAGGGGCGAGAGAGCAGTACTTC. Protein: CSVRTGAREQYF.

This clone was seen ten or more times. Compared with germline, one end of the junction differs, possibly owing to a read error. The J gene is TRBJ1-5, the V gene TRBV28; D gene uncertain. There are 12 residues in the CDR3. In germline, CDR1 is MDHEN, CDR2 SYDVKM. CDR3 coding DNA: TGTGCCAGCAGTTTCGGTACGGGCCCTCGGACTTTT. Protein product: CASSFGTGPRTF.